Each of the 6 T cell receptor beta chains below was sequenced from the same sample in a study of CD8+ T cells in alopecia areata. The sequencing template was cDNA reverse transcribed from extracted RNA. Method: immunoSEQ multiplex PCR; TCRdb's copy keeps in-frame clones and lacks some. Of just over 150,000 clones listed, 40% to 65% are singletons. Sequencing used CD8+ T cells sorted from blood, obtained at week 0. These receptors came from a human donor with alopecia areata.

This clone was observed once. V usage is TRBV5-6 and J usage is TRBJ2-1; tentative D call: TRBD1 (6 bases). This CDR3 contains 16 residues. Trimming removed 4 bases at V and 6 bases at J, with 20 bases between. CDR1 SGHDT and CDR2 YYEEEE come from the germline V gene. CDR3 sequence: CASSTFDRREINEQFF. CDR3 bases: TGTGCCAGCAGCACCTTCGACAGGAGAGAGATCAATGAGCAGTTCTTC.

The chain combines TRBV6-1 with TRBJ1-1; TRBD1 matches at 7 bases. V lost 5 bases to trimming and J lost 10 bases; unmatched junction nucleotides: 10. CDR3 length equals 13 residues. The V gene's germline CDR1 is MNHNS and CDR2 SASEGT. CDR3 DNA sequence: TGTGCCAGCAGTTCCCTCGACAGGGCTGCAGCTTTCTTT. Protein product: CASSSLDRAAAFF.

The chain carries TRBV5-4 and TRBJ1-2; no clear D gene. Germline CDR1 reads SGHNT; CDR2 reads YYREEE (reference sequence). The CDR3 contains 16 residues. Deletions cut 1 base from V and 5 bases from J, with 18 bases between. CDR3 in DNA: TGTGCCAGCAGCTTGTTATCGTCGGCGCCAAAATATGGCTACACCTTC. This gives the protein CASSLLSSAPKYGYTF.

The gene calls are TRBV19 and TRBJ2-1, with TRBD1 matching over 11 bases. This CDR3 comprises 15 residues. CDR1 is LNHDA, CDR2 SQIVND, per germline (reference sequence). After removal of 5 bases from V and 3 bases from J, the junction contained 3 bases not matched to a gene. The CDR3 spells CASSAGTGGYNEQFF. The DNA for the CDR3 is TGTGCCAGTAGTGCCGGGACAGGGGGCTACAATGAGCAGTTCTTC.

The chain carries TRBV5-1 and TRBJ2-1, with D uncertain. V lost 4 bases and J lost 3, with 11 bases in between. Looked up from germline, CDR1 is SGHRS and CDR2 is YFSETQ. This CDR3 has 14 amino acids. The DNA of the CDR3 is TGCGCCAGCAGCCAGCTCGCAGGCTACAATGAGCAGTTCTTC. Translated, it gives CASSQLAGYNEQFF.

This chain links TRBV29-1 with TRBJ1-2; D unresolved. Germline lookup yields CDR1 SQVTM and CDR2 ANQGSEA. V shed 7 bases and J shed 7 bases, with 10 bases lying between them. The CDR3 totals 10 residues. The CDR3 bases are TGCAGCGCCTACGGTGGTGGCTACACCTTC. It codes for CSAYGGGYTF.